These 16 T cell receptor beta chains were sequenced from one sample in a study of regulatory T cells in long-lasting Graves disease. Arm-PCR of CDR3 regions and iRepertoire HTBI primers were the basis on which TCR beta libraries were built. TCRdb reprocessed the multiplex PCR reads with MiXCR, giving one entry per CDR3 protein. Altogether about 300,000 distinct CDR3 sequences are present, about a sixth being singletons, with the ten largest covering less than 40%. Time point given: newly diagnosed GD, antithyroid drugs for less than 3 months. Scientists built the TCR library using RNA that was extracted from PBMCs. Material: peripheral blood mononuclear cells (PBMCs), obtained at new diagnosis, from a patient treated with antithyroid drugs. The receptors were sampled from a female donor with Graves disease.

This clonotype was picked up a small number of times. J is TRBJ2-1 and V is TRBV11-3; 12 nucleotides line up with TRBD2. The V gene's germline CDR1 is SGHNT and CDR2 YENEEA. CDR3 length equals 16 residues. V shed 1 base, J shed 6 bases, and the junction held 4 bases outside the gene matches. This CDR3 reads CASSLGTSGNFNEQFF. The DNA for the CDR3 is TGTGCCAGCAGCTTAGGGACTAGCGGGAACTTCAATGAGCAGTTCTTC.

This sequence joins TRBV4-1 and TRBJ2-1; no reliable D call. CDR3 length equals 15 residues. V lost 1 base to trimming and J lost 10 bases, with 17 bases between them. CDR1 and CDR2 (germline): MGHRA, YSYEKL. CDR3 in DNA: TGCGCCAGCAGCCAAGTGAAGGGCAGAGAAAGGGAGCAGTTCTTC. Translated: CASSQVKGREREQFF.

This clonotype was counted at least ten times. The chain employs TRBV12-3 or TRBV12-4 and TRBJ2-7; TRBD2 agrees at 8 bases. The V segment lost 3 bases and the J segment 3 bases; nucleotides outside the gene matches: 10. The CDR3 is 16 amino acids. DNA of the CDR3: TGTGCCAGCAGTTTTGCCGGGACTAGGGTCCGCTACGAGCAGTACTTC. Encoded protein: CASSFAGTRVRYEQYF.

This clonotype showed up just once. The chain has TRBV11-2 and TRBJ2-3, with 8 bases aligning to TRBD1. The V gene end was trimmed by 5 bases and the J gene end by 3 bases; junction bases not matched to a gene: 13. CDR1 is SGHAT and CDR2 is FQNNGV in the germline V gene. The CDR3 is made up of 17 amino acids. The DNA of the CDR3 is TGTGCCAGCAGCAGCCCAAAAACAGGGGGTGATACAGATACGCAGTATTTT. Its protein is CASSSPKTGGDTDTQYF.

This clonotype turned up a few times. The rearrangement uses TRBV7-9 and TRBJ2-3; TRBD2 agrees at 8 bases. V shed 5 bases, J shed 0 bases, and the junction held 19 bases outside the gene matches. Per germline, CDR1 SEHNR and CDR2 FQNEAQ (reference sequence). This CDR3 has 20 amino acids. The CDR3: CASSPRGVAGSTTSTDTQYF. The CDR3 DNA reads TGTGCCAGCAGCCCACGCGGGGTAGCGGGATCGACTACTAGCACAGATACGCAGTATTTT. Drawing the rest from reference TRBV7-9 and TRBJ2-3, the complete variable domain is DTGVSQNPRHKITKRGQNVTFRCDPISEHNRLYWYRQTLGQGPEFLTYFQNEAQLEKSRLLSDRFSAERPKGSFSTLEIQRTEQGDSAMYLCASSPRGVAGSTTSTDTQYFGPGTRLTVL.

This sequence joins TRBV11-1 and TRBJ2-1, with D hard to call. The CDR3 covers 14 residues. Germline assignment: CDR1 SGHAT and CDR2 FQDESV (reference sequence). Trimming shortened V by 6 bases and J by 0 bases, and 9 bases separated the two germline ends. The CDR3 protein is CASRPRASYNEQFF. The CDR3 region has the DNA TGTGCCAGCAGGCCAAGGGCCTCCTACAATGAGCAGTTCTTC.

This clonotype was counted at least ten times. This sequence joins TRBV30 and TRBJ2-3; D possibly matches TRBD1 or TRBD2 (5 bases each). Germline CDR1 and CDR2: GTSNPN and SVGIG (reference sequence). CDR3 length: 14 amino acids. Trimming left V 7 bases short and J 2 bases short, with 16 bases between. The CDR3 sequence is CASQLTAVTDTQYF. The CDR3 region has the DNA TGTGCCTCCCAATTGACAGCGGTCACAGATACGCAGTATTTT. The whole variable domain, remainder taken from reference TRBV30 and TRBJ2-3, is SQTIHQWPATLVQPVGSPLSLECTVEGTSNPNLYWYRQAAGRGLQLLFYSVGIGQISSEVPQNLSASRPQDRQFILSSKKLLLSDSGFYLCASQLTAVTDTQYFGPGTRLTVL.

Of note for this clonotype: A much larger clone lies one base from this, so it may be a read error. Because the CDR3 is missing its conserved closing phenylalanine or tryptophan, this is likely a read error. J is TRBJ2-3 and V is TRBV25-1; the match to TRBD2 covers 14 bases. V trimming: 3 bases; J trimming: 4 bases; junction bases outside the gene matches: 6. The CDR3 is 17 amino acids. In germline, CDR1 is MGHDK, CDR2 SYGVNS. This CDR3 reads CASSDLGTSGGSDTQYC. The CDR3 nucleotides are TGTGCCAGCAGTGACCTGGGGACTAGCGGGGGATCAGATACGCAGTATTGT.

This clonotype was seen repeatedly, ten times or more. This sequence joins TRBV5-6 and TRBJ2-5; possible D gene TRBD2, 6 bases. V lost 0 bases and J 0 bases, leaving 12 bases between the germline ends. There are 16 residues in the CDR3. Germline V lookup: CDR1 SGHDT, CDR2 YYEEEE. CDR3 bases: TGTGCCAGCAGCTTGGCCACTAGCATTTACCAAGAGACCCAGTACTTC. This translates into CASSLATSIYQETQYF. Drawing the rest from reference TRBV5-6 and TRBJ2-5, the complete variable domain is DAGVTQSPTHLIKTRGQQVTLRCSPKSGHDTVSWYQQALGQGPQFIFQYYEEEERQRGNFPDRFSGHQFPNYSSELNVNALLLGDSALYLCASSLATSIYQETQYFGPGTRLLVL.

The table lists this clonotype with a few counts. This chain connects TRBV6-2 or TRBV6-3 to TRBJ1-1; unclear D gene. Per germline, CDR1 MNHEY and CDR2 SVGEGT. Trimming removed 7 bases at V and 7 bases at J, with 16 bases between. The CDR3 sequence is 13 residues long. The CDR3 coding sequence is TGTGCCAGCAACCCCCCCAACGCGATTGAAGCTTTCTTT. This gives the protein CASNPPNAIEAFF.

In its sample, this clonotype was seen a few times. The chain joins TRBV4-1 to TRBJ2-7; 11 nucleotides match TRBD2. Germline-derived CDR1 and CDR2 are MGHRA and YSYEKL. The J segment lost 7 bases and the V segment lost 0 bases, leaving 5 bases of the junction unmatched. The CDR3 length is 15 residues. The chain's CDR3 is CASSQENRLAGEQYF. CDR3 bases: TGCGCCAGCAGCCAAGAGAACCGACTAGCGGGGGAGCAGTACTTC.

This clonotype was picked up a small number of times. V gene TRBV24-1 combines with J gene TRBJ1-3; possible D gene TRBD1, 6 bases. The germline V gene encodes CDR1 KGHDR and CDR2 SFDVKD. The CDR3 contains 13 residues. Trimming cost V 10 bases and J 2 bases, with 11 bases left between them. This CDR3 reads CATQGVAGNTIYF. The CDR3 nucleotides read TGTGCCACACAGGGTGTCGCTGGAAACACCATATATTTT.

Many counts were recorded for this clonotype. The chain joins TRBV12-5 to TRBJ2-7, with 7 bases fitting TRBD1. This CDR3 is 14 amino acids long. CDR1 is LGHNT, CDR2 FRNRAP, per germline. V shed 6 bases and J 1 base; nucleotides not matched to a gene: 6. CDR3 nucleotides: TGTGCTAGTGGGGGGACAGCGAAATCCTACGAGCAGTACTTC. Encoded protein: CASGGTAKSYEQYF.

There are many counts of this clonotype. The chain couples TRBV19 to TRBJ2-1; 7 nucleotides match TRBD2. V lost 6 bases and J lost 6; bases outside the gene matches: 11. The V gene's germline CDR1 is LNHDA and CDR2 SQIVND (reference sequence). The CDR3 is 15 amino acids. The CDR3 reads CASRSLAAQGNEQFF. Here the CDR3 DNA reads TGTGCCAGTAGATCCCTAGCGGCCCAGGGCAATGAGCAGTTCTTC.

This rearrangement joins TRBV18 to TRBJ2-2; D gene unclear. V was pared by 1 base and J by 0 bases, with 9 bases between. Germline V gene data show CDR1 as KGHSH and CDR2 as LQKENI. CDR3 length: 16 amino acids. CDR3 nucleotide sequence: TGTGCCAGCTCACCACTTCCAGCCCCGAACACCGGGGAGCTGTTTTTT. Translated, it gives CASSPLPAPNTGELFF.

Turning to this clonotype: Just one base apart from a much larger clone, this may be a read error. The chain employs TRBV30 and TRBJ1-3; tentatively, D is TRBD1 (5 bases). The V gene's germline CDR1 is GTSNPN and CDR2 SVGIG (reference sequence). The CDR3 extends over 13 amino acids. CDR3 loop: CVWSTGAGNTIYF. CDR3 nucleotides: TGTGTCTGGAGTACGGGGGCTGGAAACACCATATATTTT.